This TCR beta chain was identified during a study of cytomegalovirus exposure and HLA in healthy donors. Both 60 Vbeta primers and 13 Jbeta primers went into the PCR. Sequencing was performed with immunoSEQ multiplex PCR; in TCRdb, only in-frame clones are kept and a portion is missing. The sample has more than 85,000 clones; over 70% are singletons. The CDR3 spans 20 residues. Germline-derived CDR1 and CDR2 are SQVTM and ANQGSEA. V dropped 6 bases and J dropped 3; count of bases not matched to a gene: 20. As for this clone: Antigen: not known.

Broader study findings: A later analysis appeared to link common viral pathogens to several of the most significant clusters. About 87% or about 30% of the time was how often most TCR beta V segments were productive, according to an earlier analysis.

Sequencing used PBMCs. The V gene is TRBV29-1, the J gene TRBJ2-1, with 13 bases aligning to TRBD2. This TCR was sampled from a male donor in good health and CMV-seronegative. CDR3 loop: CSVDTPGTSGIGVGYNEQFF. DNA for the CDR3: TGCAGCGTAGATACTCCCGGGACTAGCGGGATCGGGGTCGGCTACAATGAGCAGTTCTTC.